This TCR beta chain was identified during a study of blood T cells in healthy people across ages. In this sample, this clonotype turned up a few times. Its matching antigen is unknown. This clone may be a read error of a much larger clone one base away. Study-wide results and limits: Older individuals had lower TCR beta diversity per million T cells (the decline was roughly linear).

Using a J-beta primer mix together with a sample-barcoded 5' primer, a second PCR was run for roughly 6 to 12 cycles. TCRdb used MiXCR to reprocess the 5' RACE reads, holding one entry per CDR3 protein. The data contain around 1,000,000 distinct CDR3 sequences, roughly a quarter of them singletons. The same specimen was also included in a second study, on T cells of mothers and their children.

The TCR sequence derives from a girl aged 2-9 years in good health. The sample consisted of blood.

CDR3 loop: CASSLVFYEQYF. Written as DNA, the CDR3 is TGTGCCAGCAGCTTAGTTTTCTACGAGCAGTACTTC. The chain combines TRBV7-9 with TRBJ2-7; D is unclear. Germline V CDR1 and CDR2: SEHNR, FQNEAQ (reference sequence). The CDR3 is made up of 12 amino acids. Trimming shortened V by 1 base and J by 3 bases, and 4 bases separated the two germline ends.